These 24 T cell receptor beta chains share one sample of origin, sequenced in a study of cytomegalovirus exposure and HLA in healthy donors. The PCR ran on 60 Vbeta and 13 Jbeta primers. Profiling relied on immunoSEQ multiplex PCR, and the TCRdb table lists in-frame clones only, not all of them. The table includes over 150,000 clones, around 79% detected once. The sample comprised PBMCs. These receptors were taken from a young man in good health and CMV-seronegative.

The rearrangement uses TRBV7-2 and TRBJ2-7, with 7 nucleotides matching TRBD2. This CDR3 has 13 amino acids. Germline V gene data show CDR1 as SGHTA and CDR2 as FQGNSA. V lost 0 bases, J lost 5 bases, and 1 base stayed unmatched. In DNA form, the CDR3 reads TGTGCCAGCAGCTTAGCGGGAGGGCACGAGCAGTACTTC. Its translation is CASSLAGGHEQYF. The complete variable domain, with remaining parts taken from reference TRBV7-2 and TRBJ2-7, reads GAGVSQSPSNKVTEKGKDVELRCDPISGHTALYWYRQSLGQGLEFLIYFQGNSAPDKSGLPSDRFSAERTGGSVSTLTIQRTQQEDSAVYLCASSLAGGHEQYFGPGTRLTVT.

V usage is TRBV28 and J usage is TRBJ2-7; 8 positions agree with TRBD2. CDR3 size: 11 residues. Germline trimming cut 8 bases from V and 7 bases from J; bases unmatched to any gene: 4. Germline CDR1 reads MDHEN; CDR2 reads SYDVKM. CDR3 nucleotide sequence: TGTGCCAGCGGGACTAGTTTTGAGCAGTACTTC. Encoded protein: CASGTSFEQYF.

The chain has TRBV11-2 and TRBJ2-5; tentatively, D is TRBD2 (6 bases). The DNA end is a closer match to TRBJ2-7, so the J assignment may be wrong. This CDR3 region has 14 residues. CDR1 is SGHAT, CDR2 FQNNGV, per germline. CDR3 amino acids: CASSQGLISYEQYF. CDR3 sequence (DNA): TGTGCCAGCAGCCAGGGACTGATCTCCTACGAGCAGTACTTC.

The CDR3, as DNA: TGTGCCAGCAGCCGTTTAGCGGGAAGAAGCCACGAGCAGTACTTC. Translated, it gives CASSRLAGRSHEQYF. The chain recombines TRBV5-6 with TRBJ2-7; the match to TRBD2 covers 8 bases. This CDR3 has 15 amino acids. The germline V gene has CDR1 SGHDT and CDR2 YYEEEE. After removal of 4 bases from V and 5 bases from J, the junction contained 11 bases not matched to a gene. Together with reference TRBV5-6 and TRBJ2-7, the CDR3 gives the full variable domain: DAGVTQSPTHLIKTRGQQVTLRCSPKSGHDTVSWYQQALGQGPQFIFQYYEEEERQRGNFPDRFSGHQFPNYSSELNVNALLLGDSALYLCASSRLAGRSHEQYFGPGTRLTVT.

The chain recombines TRBV13 with TRBJ2-3; TRBD2 matches 10 bases. The germline gives CDR1 PRHDT, CDR2 FYEKMQ (reference sequence). The CDR3 totals 13 residues. Trimming at V came to 5 bases and at J to 5 bases, leaving 1 base not matched to a gene. The chain's CDR3 is CASSPSGRDTQYF. The CDR3 bases are TGTGCCAGCAGCCCTAGCGGGAGAGATACGCAGTATTTT.

The rearrangement joins TRBV27 to TRBJ2-7, with 10 nucleotides matching TRBD2. Germline V gene data show CDR1 as MNHEY and CDR2 as SMNVEV (reference sequence). Losses at the gene ends were 6 bases for V and 3 bases for J; bases not matched to a gene: 5. CDR3 size: 14 residues. The CDR3 DNA is TGTGCCAGCAGGGTGACTAGCGGGCGCTACGAGCAGTACTTC. It codes for CASRVTSGRYEQYF.

The V call is TRBV6-5, the J call TRBJ2-2, with 8 positions matching TRBD2. V gave up 6 bases and J gave up 3 bases; unmatched junction bases: 6. This CDR3 comprises 15 residues. Germline V gene data show CDR1 as MNHEY and CDR2 as SVGAGI. CDR3 sequence reads: CASSPGTRDTGELFF. The CDR3 DNA reads TGTGCCAGCAGCCCCGGGACTAGAGACACCGGGGAGCTGTTTTTT.

This clone was seen only once. The chain links TRBV10-1 to TRBJ1-5, with D hard to call. CDR1 and CDR2 (germline): WNHNN, SYGVQD (reference sequence). V shed 0 bases and J shed 9 bases, with 15 bases lying between them. This CDR3 comprises 15 residues. The chain's CDR3 is CASSESNRAPRPQHF. CDR3 DNA sequence: TGCGCCAGCAGTGAGTCGAATCGAGCACCTAGGCCCCAGCATTTT.

This chain links TRBV18 with TRBJ2-5, with D possibly TRBD2 on 6 matching bases. This CDR3 region has 15 residues. The V gene lost 3 bases and the J gene lost 7 bases, with 18 bases spanning the gap. CDR1 KGHSH and CDR2 LQKENI come from the germline V gene. The CDR3 reads CASSPGGRYKVTQYF. The DNA for the CDR3 is TGTGCCAGCTCACCCGGAGGGCGGTACAAGGTGACCCAGTACTTC.

The chain has TRBV27 and TRBJ2-3; D is undetermined. The V end lost 8 bases, the J end lost 8 bases, and 17 bases lay between the germline ends. Germline loops: CDR1 MNHEY, CDR2 SMNVEV (reference sequence). CDR3 length: 13 amino acids. The CDR3 spells CASQTFLRSTQYF. The CDR3 DNA sequence: TGTGCCAGCCAAACCTTTCTGAGGAGTACGCAGTATTTT.

In nucleotides, the CDR3 is TGTGCCTGGAGACTGGGGGGCTCCTACGAGCAGTACTTC. Translating it yields CAWRLGGSYEQYF. The rearrangement joins TRBV30 to TRBJ2-7; TRBD2 might be the D (6 bases). V lost 3 bases and J 0 bases, leaving 9 bases between the germline ends. The germline V gene has CDR1 GTSNPN and CDR2 SVGIG (reference sequence). The CDR3 has 13 amino acids.

The chain uses TRBV29-1 and TRBJ2-1, with TRBD2 matching 9 bases. Germline CDR1 and CDR2: SQVTM and ANQGSEA. V gave up 6 bases and J gave up 15 bases; unmatched junction bases: 12. This CDR3 comprises 12 residues. This CDR3 reads CSVSPGLAVRFF. CDR3 nucleotides: TGCAGCGTCAGCCCGGGACTAGCTGTTCGGTTCTTC.

This clone was picked up one time. The chain has TRBV30 and TRBJ2-7; D possibly corresponds to TRBD1 (6 bases). This CDR3 spans 11 amino acids. CDR1 and CDR2 from the germline V gene are GTSNPN and SVGIG (reference sequence). Trimming cost V 6 bases and J 7 bases, with 13 bases left between them. The CDR3 region is CACLGGPEQYF. DNA for the CDR3: TGTGCCTGCCTAGGGGGACCAGAGCAGTACTTC.

The chain joins TRBV7-9 to TRBJ2-7; 7 bases fit TRBD1. The CDR3 runs to 12 residues. The J segment lost 5 bases and the V segment lost 11 bases, leaving 9 bases of the junction unmatched. Germline loops: CDR1 SEHNR, CDR2 FQNEAQ (reference sequence). The CDR3 is CAGRQGEDEQYF. The CDR3 region has the DNA TGTGCCGGGCGACAGGGAGAGGACGAGCAGTACTTC.

The chain uses TRBV27 and TRBJ2-1; D possibly corresponds to TRBD2 (6 bases). The germline V gene encodes CDR1 MNHEY and CDR2 SMNVEV (reference sequence). V dropped 6 bases and J dropped 6 bases, with 21 bases sitting between them. This CDR3 is built from 16 residues. This CDR3 reads CASSPEGRLGVNEQFF. CDR3 DNA sequence: TGTGCCAGCAGCCCGGAGGGGCGCCTGGGGGTCAATGAGCAGTTCTTC.

The chain joins TRBV14 to TRBJ2-1; 9 positions agree with TRBD1. Germline CDR1 is SGHDN and CDR2 is FVKESK. The J segment lost 5 bases and the V segment lost 3 bases, leaving 11 bases of the junction unmatched. The CDR3 has 17 residues. In DNA, the CDR3 is TGTGCCAGCAGCCATCCTGTACACAGGGGGCCCAACAATGAGCAGTTCTTC. It translates to CASSHPVHRGPNNEQFF.

The CDR3 DNA follows: TGTGCCAGCTCCCCGGGTGGCGAGCAGTACTTC. As protein: CASSPGGEQYF. This rearrangement joins TRBV6-5 to TRBJ2-7; D remains unclear. Germline assignment: CDR1 MNHEY and CDR2 SVGAGI. This CDR3 contains 11 residues. With 8 bases removed from V and 6 bases from J, the gap between germline ends came to 11 bases.

This chain links TRBV7-9 with TRBJ2-5; 10 bases agree with TRBD2. Germline CDR1 SEHNR, CDR2 FQNEAQ (reference sequence). CDR3 length: 15 amino acids. The V gene end was trimmed by 10 bases and the J gene end by 2 bases; junction bases not matched to a gene: 10. The CDR3: CANNRIAGGQETQYF. CDR3 bases: TGTGCCAACAACCGTATAGCGGGAGGTCAAGAGACCCAGTACTTC.

The chain recombines TRBV6-5 with TRBJ2-7, with 10 bases matching TRBD2. The CDR3 is 16 amino acids. With 2 bases clipped from V and 2 bases from J, the junction kept 6 bases outside the gene matches. Germline lookup yields CDR1 MNHEY and CDR2 SVGAGI. DNA of the CDR3: TGTGCCAGCAGTTACAGGCGGACTAGCGGTACCTACGAGCAGTACTTC. Its translation is CASSYRRTSGTYEQYF.

The chain joins TRBV5-1 to TRBJ1-4, with a weak D call TRBD1 (5 bases). CDR1 and CDR2 (germline): SGHRS, YFSETQ. The germline V and J ends were trimmed by 2 bases and 0 bases, with 8 bases remaining between them. The CDR3 covers 15 residues. The CDR3 region is CASSFRTPTNEKLFF. CDR3 in DNA: TGCGCCAGCAGCTTCCGGACACCAACTAATGAAAAACTGTTTTTT.

The chain links TRBV19 to TRBJ1-5; 7 bases are shared with TRBD1. Germline assignment: CDR1 LNHDA and CDR2 SQIVND (reference sequence). The CDR3 length is 16 residues. The trim removed 5 bases at V and 0 bases at J, leaving 7 bases unmatched. The CDR3 spells CASSARTGDSNQPQHF. CDR3 DNA: TGTGCCAGTAGTGCCCGGACAGGAGATAGCAATCAGCCCCAGCATTTT.

DNA of the CDR3: TGTGCCACTTCTTTAAGCGGGGCTAACACCGGGGAGCTGTTTTTT. This codes for CATSLSGANTGELFF. The chain links TRBV2 to TRBJ2-2; 7 nucleotides line up with TRBD2. The CDR3 has 15 amino acids. Germline-derived CDR1 and CDR2 are SNHLY and FYNNEI. Unmatched junction bases numbered 10, after V lost 10 bases and J lost 2 bases.

The CDR3 spells CASSSTQSGLEVNEQFF. CDR3 nucleotide sequence: TGTGCCAGTAGTTCAACACAGTCGGGACTAGAGGTCAATGAGCAGTTCTTC. This chain connects TRBV19 to TRBJ2-1; 8 bases are shared with TRBD2. The germline V gene encodes CDR1 LNHDA and CDR2 SQIVND (reference sequence). The J segment lost 6 bases and the V segment lost 5 bases, leaving 15 bases of the junction unmatched. CDR3 length: 17 amino acids.

The chain is built from TRBV15 and TRBJ2-5, with 13 bases matching TRBD2. J lost 5 bases, V lost 2 bases, and 8 bases had no gene match. This CDR3 region has 17 residues. From germline, CDR1 is LNHNV and CDR2 YYDKDF (reference sequence). CDR3 sequence (DNA): TGTGCCACCAGCAGACCGAGGACTAGCGGGAGCGGGGAGACCCAGTACTTC. It yields the protein CATSRPRTSGSGETQYF.